This T cell receptor beta chain was sequenced for a study of lymphopenia after photon versus proton radiotherapy (dated by TCRdb to between 2018 and 2021). Turning to the overall study: Photon and proton radiation therapy were compared by the study for their immunological effects in patients with gastrointestinal tumors who developed high-grade lymphopenia. The cohort included 15 to 20 patients with gastrointestinal tumors who developed lymphopenia after receiving either photon or proton therapy. The goal of the study was to characterize the differences between the two radiation modalities in how they affect the immune system.

Notes on this clone: The antigen it binds to is not known. Base qualities are not provided; no much larger clone lies one nucleotide away.

The research as a whole found: Across the cohort, among patients who died, a greater drop in TCR diversity after the nadir was inversely correlated with overall survival time. The survival association was assessed only in patients who died, and better survival with proton therapy was presented by the authors as a possibility rather than a demonstrated result. Relative stability during treatment was observed in proton-treated patients, whereas loss of naive T cells and TCR diversity and gain of effector/memory populations were observed in photon-treated patients. After the lymphocyte count nadir, photon-treated repertoires showed oligoclonal expansion, especially of CD8+ Temra cells, which drove the drop in diversity.

The library was produced with the immunoSEQ multiplex PCR assay. Deep sequencing of rearranged TCR beta loci, alongside multiparametric flow cytometry, was used to profile T cell repertoires. Held by TCRdb, this immuneACCESS table contains in-frame sequences only and omits some clones. Under half of the omission traces to an unresolved V gene where checked; the cause of the rest is unknown. In this sample the table shows over 20,000 clones, approximately 90% of which occur a single time. The ten largest clones capture 11% of the sample. This material consisted of peripheral blood, taken from a patient treated with proton-based radiotherapy. The receptor's source is a man aged 80 or over with esophageal cancer.

Here the CDR3 is given as CASSEVSQGAHEQFF. The DNA sequence reads TGCGCCAGCAGTGAAGTTTCCCAGGGGGCCCATGAGCAGTTCTTC. The rearranged chain carries TRBV10-2 and TRBJ2-1; TRBD1 agrees with 8 junctional bases. The CDR3 sequence holds 15 residues, the cysteine and phenylalanine included. Here the CDR3 DNA is all that survives: 45 bases in frame from base 1. CDR1 and CDR2 were assigned from the germline V gene as WSHSY and SAAADI. Trimming takes 3 bases off V and 8 bases off J; junction bases not matched to a gene: 9.